The T cell receptor beta chain described here comes from a study of cytomegalovirus exposure and HLA in healthy donors. Study details: As released early, the data held roughly 85 million unique TCRs from HLA-typed donors.

On this clone itself: Antigen specificity is unknown.

The CMV serostatus of this donor was not recorded. The PCR was carried out with 60 Vbeta primers and 13 Jbeta primers. Measured with immunoSEQ multiplex PCR; TCRdb has only the in-frame clones, and not every one. The repertoire includes about 130,000 clones, 70% to 80% of them detected once, and roughly 2.7% sits in the top ten. Whole-study results and caveats: When analyzed later, the rates of TCR association showed variation by HLA locus, with DRB1 the most and HLA-C the fewest. What a later analysis showed was that several of the most significant clusters appeared linked to common viral pathogens.

J was trimmed by 16 bases and V by 0 bases; bases with no gene match: 4. Germline V CDR1 and CDR2: SGHTA, FQGTGA. This CDR3 comprises 13 residues. This sequence was found in a human donor in good health. This chain links TRBV7-3 with TRBJ2-1; 12 bases align to TRBD1. Sequencing was carried out using PBMCs. CDR3 nucleotides: TGTGCCAGCAGCTTAACCGGGACAGGGGGCTTTTTCTTC. This codes for CASSLTGTGGFFF.